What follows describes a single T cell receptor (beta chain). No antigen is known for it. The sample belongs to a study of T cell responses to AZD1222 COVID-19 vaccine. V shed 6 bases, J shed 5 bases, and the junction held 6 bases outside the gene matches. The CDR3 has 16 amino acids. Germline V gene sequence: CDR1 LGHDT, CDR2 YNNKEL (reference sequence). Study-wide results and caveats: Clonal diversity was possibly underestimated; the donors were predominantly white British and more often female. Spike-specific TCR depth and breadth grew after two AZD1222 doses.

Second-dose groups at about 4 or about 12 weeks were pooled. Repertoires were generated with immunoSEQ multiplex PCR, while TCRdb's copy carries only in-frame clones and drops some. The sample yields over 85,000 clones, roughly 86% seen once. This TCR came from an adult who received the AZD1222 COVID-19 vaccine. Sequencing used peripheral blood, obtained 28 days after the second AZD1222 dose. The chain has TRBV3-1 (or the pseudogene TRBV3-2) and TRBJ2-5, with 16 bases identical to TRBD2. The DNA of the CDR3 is TGTGCCAGCAGACCGGGACTAGCGGGAGGGCCGGAGACCCAGTACTTC. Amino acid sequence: CASRPGLAGGPETQYF.